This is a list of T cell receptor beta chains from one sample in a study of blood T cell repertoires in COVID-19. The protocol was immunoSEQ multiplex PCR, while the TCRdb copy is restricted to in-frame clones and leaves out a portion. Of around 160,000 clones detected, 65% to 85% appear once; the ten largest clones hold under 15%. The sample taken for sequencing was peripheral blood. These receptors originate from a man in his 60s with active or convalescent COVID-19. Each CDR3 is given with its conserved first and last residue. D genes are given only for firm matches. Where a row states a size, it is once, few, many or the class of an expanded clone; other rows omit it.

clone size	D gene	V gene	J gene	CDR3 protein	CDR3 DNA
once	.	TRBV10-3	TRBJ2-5	CAISERTLRGETQYF	TGTGCCATCAGTGAGCGAACCCTTCGGGGAGAGACCCAGTACTTC
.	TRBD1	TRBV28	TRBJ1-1	CASSSGTGVSGGTEAFF	TGTGCCAGCAGCTCCGGGACAGGGGTTTCGGGCGGCACTGAAGCTTTCTTT
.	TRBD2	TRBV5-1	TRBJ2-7	CASSFVASGTSYEQYF	TGCGCCAGCAGCTTCGTAGCTAGCGGGACATCCTACGAGCAGTACTTC
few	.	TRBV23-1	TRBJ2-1	CASGARVSYNEQFF	TGCGCCAGCGGAGCCAGGGTATCCTACAATGAGCAGTTCTTC
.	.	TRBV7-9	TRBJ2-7	CASSLGARDYEQYF	TGTGCCAGCAGCTTAGGCGCCAGGGACTACGAGCAGTACTTC
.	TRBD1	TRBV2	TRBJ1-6	CASTRDSPNSPLHF	TGTGCCAGCACCCGGGACAGCCCTAATTCACCCCTCCACTTT
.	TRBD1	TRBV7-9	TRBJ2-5	CASSVSGTGAKETQYF	TGTGCCAGCAGCGTGTCCGGGACAGGGGCAAAAGAGACCCAGTACTTC
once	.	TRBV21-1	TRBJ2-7	CASSKEVRGQYF	TGTGCCAGCAGCAAAGAGGTCCGGGGGCAGTACTTC
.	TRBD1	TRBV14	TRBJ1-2	CASSQAIGQDTNYGYTF	TGTGCCAGCAGCCAAGCTATTGGACAGGATACTAACTATGGCTACACCTTC
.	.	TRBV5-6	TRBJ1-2	CASSLPGESYGYTF	TGTGCCAGCAGCTTGCCAGGGGAGAGCTATGGCTACACCTTC
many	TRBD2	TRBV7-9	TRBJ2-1	CASSLGQASGRAHRNEQFF	TGTGCCAGCAGCCTCGGTCAGGCTAGCGGGAGGGCCCATCGGAATGAGCAGTTCTTC
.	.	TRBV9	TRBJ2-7	CASSVGFTYEQYF	TGTGCCAGCAGCGTCGGGTTTACCTACGAGCAGTACTTC
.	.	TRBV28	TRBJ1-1	CASSLAPLETAAFF	TGTGCCAGCAGTTTAGCCCCTCTCGAGACAGCCGCTTTCTTT
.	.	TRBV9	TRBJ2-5	CASSVSGRWETQYF	TGTGCCAGCAGCGTATCCGGGAGATGGGAGACCCAGTACTTC
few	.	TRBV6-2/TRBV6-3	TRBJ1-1	CASSYGRNIDTEAFF	TGTGCCAGCAGTTACGGGCGTAATATCGATACTGAAGCTTTCTTT
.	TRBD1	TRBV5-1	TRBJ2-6	CASSLGQGAGANVLTF	TGCGCCAGCAGCTTGGGACAGGGGGCTGGGGCCAACGTCCTGACTTTC
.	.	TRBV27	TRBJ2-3	CASSLSYLGTDTQYF	TGTGCCAGCAGTTTATCTTACCTAGGCACAGATACGCAGTATTTT
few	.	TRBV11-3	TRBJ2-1	CASSLAGNEQFF	TGTGCCAGCAGCTTGGCGGGCAATGAGCAGTTCTTC
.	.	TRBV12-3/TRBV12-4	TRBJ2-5	CASRLGFQETQYF	TGTGCCAGCAGACTCGGGTTTCAAGAGACCCAGTACTTC
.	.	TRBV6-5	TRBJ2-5	CASSRSPQETQYF	TGTGCCAGCAGCCGCAGTCCGCAAGAGACCCAGTACTTC
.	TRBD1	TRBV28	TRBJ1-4	CASSSTGTDNEKLFF	TGTGCCAGCAGTTCCACCGGGACAGATAATGAAAAACTGTTTTTT
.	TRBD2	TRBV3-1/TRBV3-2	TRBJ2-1	CASSRTSSDEQFF	TGTGCCAGCAGCCGGACTAGCAGCGATGAGCAGTTCTTC
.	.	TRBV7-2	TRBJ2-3	CASSSPVTDTQYF	TGTGCCAGCAGCTCGCCAGTTACAGATACGCAGTATTTT
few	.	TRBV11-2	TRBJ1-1	CASSWGTPEGGTEAFF	TGTGCCAGCAGCTGGGGGACTCCTGAGGGTGGCACTGAAGCTTTCTTT
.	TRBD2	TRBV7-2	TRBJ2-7	CASSPGLAVPYEQYF	TGTGCCAGCAGCCCGGGACTAGCGGTACCCTACGAGCAGTACTTC
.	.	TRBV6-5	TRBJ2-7	CASSYSVSRPLYEQYF	TGTGCCAGCAGTTACTCCGTATCGCGGCCTCTCTACGAGCAGTACTTC
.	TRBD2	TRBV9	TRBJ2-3	CASSALAGSTDTQYF	TGTGCCAGCAGCGCCCTAGCGGGTAGCACAGATACGCAGTATTTT
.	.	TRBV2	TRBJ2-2	CASSQGQLRRGGELFF	TGTGCCAGCAGTCAAGGACAACTTCGACGTGGCGGGGAGCTGTTTTTT
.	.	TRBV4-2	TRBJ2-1	CASSQDKSSYNEQFF	TGTGCCAGCAGCCAAGACAAGAGCTCCTACAATGAGCAGTTCTTC
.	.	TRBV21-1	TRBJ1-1	CASFQTFGGPVDTEAFF	TGTGCCAGTTTCCAAACTTTCGGGGGGCCAGTAGACACTGAAGCTTTCTTT
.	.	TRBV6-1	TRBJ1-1	CASSPRGADTEAFF	TGTGCCAGCAGTCCCCGTGGGGCGGACACTGAAGCTTTCTTT
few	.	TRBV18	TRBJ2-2	CASSPPYSPGELFF	TGTGCCAGCTCACCACCCTACTCACCCGGGGAGCTGTTTTTT
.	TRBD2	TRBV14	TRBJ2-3	CASSPVTSGGPADTQYF	TGTGCCAGCAGCCCCGTGACTTCGGGAGGGCCGGCAGATACGCAGTATTTT
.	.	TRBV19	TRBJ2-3	CASSDGGGMDYRGTDTQYF	TGTGCCAGTAGCGATGGAGGGGGCATGGATTATAGGGGCACAGATACGCAGTATTTT
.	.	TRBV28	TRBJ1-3	CASRPGAGNTIYF	TGTGCCAGCAGGCCAGGGGCTGGAAACACCATATATTTT
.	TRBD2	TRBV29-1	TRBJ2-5	CSVPLGSGGLGTQYF	TGCAGCGTCCCCCTGGGTAGCGGGGGACTCGGGACCCAGTACTTC
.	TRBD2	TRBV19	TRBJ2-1	CASSWFGSGRRGNEQFF	TGTGCCAGTAGTTGGTTTGGCAGCGGGAGAAGGGGCAATGAGCAGTTCTTC